The entry below describes one T cell receptor (beta chain). Assay used: immunoSEQ multiplex PCR; TCRdb lists only in-frame clones, some missing. The repertoire holds some 330,000 clones, with roughly 87% as singletons. The sample comes from a study of blood T cell repertoires in COVID-19. Enrollees, roughly 18 to 90 years old, lived in about two dozen US areas. The study assigned cohorts using participant-reported clinical history. Cohort 3 donors were reported recovered after two negative PCRs, clearance, or symptom resolution. Trimming took 3 bases from V and 7 from J, leaving 18 bases between them. The CDR3 has 15 residues. Germline V lookup: CDR1 MDHEN, CDR2 SYDVKM.

This chain joins TRBV28 and TRBJ1-2, with D tentatively TRBD1 (5 bases). The sample taken for sequencing was PBMCs or T cells enriched from blood (not recorded which). The TCR originated in a woman in her forties or fifties who had recovered from COVID-19. The DNA of the CDR3 is TGTGCCAGCAGTTTGCCGGATGGGGCGCAGGGTGGCTACACCTTC. Translated: CASSLPDGAQGGYTF.